This TCR beta chain is from a study of cytomegalovirus exposure and HLA in healthy donors. Study at large: One earlier analysis, a look at roughly 170 million T cells, found more than 100 million unique TCR beta sequences.

The V gene lost 3 bases and the J gene lost 2 bases, with 8 bases spanning the gap. The germline gives CDR1 MDHEN, CDR2 SYDVKM. The CDR3 runs 13 residues. Vbeta (60) and Jbeta (13) primers were used in the PCR. The protocol was immunoSEQ multiplex PCR, while the TCRdb copy is restricted to in-frame clones and leaves out a portion. The repertoire consists of 95,000 to 150,000 clones, with approximately 67% occurring once and the leading ten covering approximately 1.4%. The origin of this receptor is a man aged 18 to 35 in good health and CMV-seronegative. The sample was PBMCs. The V and J genes are TRBV28 and TRBJ2-7; D is perhaps TRBD2 (5 bases). The CDR3 DNA reads as TGTGCCAGCAGTTTGGGGAGTACCTACGAGCAGTACTTC. This encodes CASSLGSTYEQYF. Using reference TRBV28 and TRBJ2-7 for the parts outside the CDR3, the full variable domain is DVKVTQSSRYLVKRTGEKVFLECVQDMDHENMFWYRQDPGLGLRLIYFSYDVKMKEKGDIPEGYSVSREKKERFSLILESASTNQTSMYLCASSLGSTYEQYFGPGTRLTVT.